This T cell receptor beta chain was recorded in a study of blood T cells in healthy people across ages. Study outcomes and limitations: Any conclusive comparison of naive versus antigen-experienced cells was prevented by using unsorted PBMCs.

This clonotype was picked up a small number of times. Its antigen is still unknown. This CDR3 is built from 16 residues. The germline CDR1 and CDR2 sequences are WSHSY and SAAADI. V lost 4 bases, J lost 0 bases, and 15 bases lay in between. With a J-beta primer mix and a sample-barcoded 5' primer, a second PCR ran roughly 6 to 11 cycles. TCRdb processed the 5' RACE reads anew with MiXCR; each CDR3 protein has one entry. The sample lists hundreds of thousands of distinct CDR3 sequences; just under 25% were seen once. A minimum of 7 million PBMCs was isolated per sample. The sample was also linked to a second study, of T cells of mothers and their children. That publication notes: Primer M1S, used in the second PCR, introduced sample barcodes and 2-4 random nucleotides.

The receptor was derived from a boy aged 5-17 years in good health. The sample was blood. The V gene is TRBV10-2, the J gene TRBJ1-1; D is unresolved. Here the CDR3 reads CASSVVKLELNTEAFF. The CDR3 nucleotides are TGCGCCAGCAGTGTTGTAAAATTGGAGCTGAACACTGAAGCTTTCTTT.